This TCR beta chain was obtained from a study of blood T cell repertoires in COVID-19. Study at large: The origin of the acute and convalescent COVID-19 samples was the United States, Italy and Spain. The analysed material was cDNA or gDNA that came from T cells, B-cell-depleted T cells, or PBMCs.

Study processing details: Estimation of nucleated cell counts was performed using reference gene primer amplification. Profiled with immunoSEQ multiplex PCR; TCRdb holds only in-frame clones, not every one. The DNA gave D and trimming, while V, J and clone size come from that table. The sample lists tens of thousands of clones; 82% were seen once. The source of this sequence is an elderly woman with acute or convalescent COVID-19. Material for sequencing was peripheral blood.

CDR3 in DNA: TGTGCTAGTGGTTTGGGAGCTAGCGGGAGTGCAGATACGCAGTATTTT. It translates to CASGLGASGSADTQYF. This chain uses TRBV12-5 with TRBJ2-3, with 10 positions matching TRBD2. The V segment lost 1 base and the J segment 4 bases; nucleotides outside the gene matches: 5. The CDR3 consists of 16 residues. Per germline, CDR1 LGHNT and CDR2 FRNRAP. Full variable domain (rest looked up from reference TRBV12-5 and TRBJ2-3): DARVTQTPRHKVTEMGQEVTMRCQPILGHNTVFWYRQTMMQGLELLAYFRNRAPLDDSGMPKDRFSAEMPDATLATLKIQPSEPRDSAVYFCASGLGASGSADTQYFGPGTRLTVL.